Listed here are 6 T cell receptor beta chains from one sample, sequenced in a study of blood T cells in healthy people across ages. With a J-beta primer mix and a sample-barcoded 5' primer, a second PCR ran roughly 6 to 12 cycles. TCRdb fed the 5' RACE reads into MiXCR, producing one record per CDR3 protein. Among 550,000 to 800,000 distinct CDR3 sequences listed, around 20% were seen once. Sequencing was carried out using blood. These receptors originate from a man aged 65 to 79 in good health.

This clonotype has a count of ten or more. This chain connects TRBV4-3 to TRBJ2-5; perhaps D is TRBD1 or TRBD2 (5 bases each). V was shortened by 0 bases and J by 5 bases, with 10 bases between the two germline ends. The CDR3 contains 14 residues. Germline V gene data show CDR1 as LGHNA and CDR2 as YSLEER. CDR3 bases: TGCGCCAGCAGCCAAGACCTGAGGGGTGAGACCCAGTACTTC. It yields the protein CASSQDLRGETQYF.

J is TRBJ2-5 and V is TRBV2; the match to TRBD1 covers 8 bases. V shed 5 bases, J shed 2 bases, and the junction held 7 bases outside the gene matches. Germline CDR1 is SNHLY and CDR2 is FYNNEI. The CDR3 spans 15 residues. The CDR3 sequence is CASSSQGASQETQYF. CDR3 sequence (DNA): TGTGCCAGCAGTTCTCAGGGGGCATCTCAAGAGACCCAGTACTTC.

This clonotype appeared a few times. The chain employs TRBV7-2 and TRBJ2-7; 11 bases are a match to TRBD2. The germline CDR1 and CDR2 sequences are SGHTA and FQGNSA. The CDR3 loop spans 15 amino acids. The junction had 2 bases not matched to a gene; V was cut back by 1 base and J by 3 bases. In nucleotides, the CDR3 is TGTGCCAGCAGCTTAGAGACTAGCGGGAACTACGAGCAGTACTTC. As protein: CASSLETSGNYEQYF.

This clonotype was seen at least ten times. This chain connects TRBV4-3 to TRBJ1-4; the D gene is possibly TRBD1 (6 bases). Germline CDR1 and CDR2: LGHNA and YSLEER. The CDR3 has 16 amino acids. Trimming left V 5 bases short and J 4 bases short, with 17 bases between. For the CDR3, the DNA is TGCGCCAGCAGCGAAAAGGCCAGGGGCGGTAATGAAAAACTGTTTTTT. Translation gives CASSEKARGGNEKLFF.

The sample holds a few counts of this clonotype. This chain joins TRBV5-1 and TRBJ2-1, with TRBD2 matching 11 bases. CDR3 length: 16 amino acids. The V segment lost 0 bases and the J segment 7 bases; nucleotides outside the gene matches: 6. Germline CDR1 and CDR2: SGHRS and YFSETQ. CDR3 sequence reads: CASSLGLAGGSNEQFF. The CDR3 nucleotides read TGCGCCAGCAGCTTGGGCCTAGCGGGAGGATCAAATGAGCAGTTCTTC.

This clonotype was seen only a few times. The chain employs TRBV7-9 and TRBJ2-3; the D gene is possibly TRBD2 (7 bases). V was shortened by 5 bases and J by 0 bases, with 18 bases between the two germline ends. Germline assignment: CDR1 SEHNR and CDR2 FQNEAQ (reference sequence). CDR3 length: 17 amino acids. The CDR3 is CASSRSGGLLSTDTQYF. The CDR3 DNA follows: TGTGCCAGCAGCCGGTCGGGGGGCCTCCTAAGCACAGATACGCAGTATTTT.